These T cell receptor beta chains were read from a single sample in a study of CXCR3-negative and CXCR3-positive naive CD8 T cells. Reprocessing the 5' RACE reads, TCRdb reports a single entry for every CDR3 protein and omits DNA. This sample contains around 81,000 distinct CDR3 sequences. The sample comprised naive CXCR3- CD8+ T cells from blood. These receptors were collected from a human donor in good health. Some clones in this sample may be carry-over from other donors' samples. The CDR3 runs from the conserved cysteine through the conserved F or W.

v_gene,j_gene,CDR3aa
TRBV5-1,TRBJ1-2,CASSLDRTNYGYTF
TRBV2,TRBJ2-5,CASSEAGQGLRKTQYF
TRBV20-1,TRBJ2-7,CSARTRIAYEQYF
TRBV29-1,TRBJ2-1,CSVGGSQGYNEQFF
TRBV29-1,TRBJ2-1,CSVEGNGYNEQFF
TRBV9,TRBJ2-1,CASSTPGTGKSEQFF
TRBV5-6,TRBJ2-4,CASTPGKKLAKNIQYF
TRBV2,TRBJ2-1,CASTGVVNNEQFF
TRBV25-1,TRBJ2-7,CASNSGAAHEQYF
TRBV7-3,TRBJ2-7,CASSLSGEGRYEQYF
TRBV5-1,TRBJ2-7,CASSWTATYEQYF
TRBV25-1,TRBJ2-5,CASSPGIQETQYF
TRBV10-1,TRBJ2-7,CASSEDTTSYEQYF
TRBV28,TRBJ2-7,CASFTSDSYEQYF
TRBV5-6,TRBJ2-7,CASSLTGTPSYEQYF
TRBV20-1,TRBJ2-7,CSARDLATAQVPYEQYF
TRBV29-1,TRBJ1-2,CSVEAPASRGGYTF
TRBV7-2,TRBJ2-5,CASSLIGVAGEETQYF
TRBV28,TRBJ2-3,CASSLSVSGGAGADTQYF
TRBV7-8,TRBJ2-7,CASSRGEGFYYEQYF
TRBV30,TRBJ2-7,CAWSVTTVGADEQYF
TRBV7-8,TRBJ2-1,CASSSFSAETYNEQFF
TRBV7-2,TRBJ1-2,CASSPPGGSYGYTF
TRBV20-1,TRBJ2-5,CSAVWGETQYF
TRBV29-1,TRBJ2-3,CSGVPSTDTQYF
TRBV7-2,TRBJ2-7,CASSLTAGGGYEQYF
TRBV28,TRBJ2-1,CASSLTSGTLNEQFF
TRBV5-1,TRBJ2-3,CASNPASSDTQYF
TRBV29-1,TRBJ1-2,CSVEAGGAHGYTF
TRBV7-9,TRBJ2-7,CASSPGTGEREQYF
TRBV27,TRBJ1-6,CASSAAGGGSSPLHF
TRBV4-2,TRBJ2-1,CASSQGARGTSGYNEQFF
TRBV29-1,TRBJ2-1,CSVPERGGPYNEQFF
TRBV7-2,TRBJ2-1,CASSTEDRSILGDEQFF
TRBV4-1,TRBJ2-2,CASSQGRTDTGELFF
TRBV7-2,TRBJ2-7,CASSLGQGTYQQYF
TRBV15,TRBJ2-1,CATRDQGVPNEQFF
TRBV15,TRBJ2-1,CATSTSGRTYNEQFF
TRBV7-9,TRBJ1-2,CASSGTEELFYGYTF
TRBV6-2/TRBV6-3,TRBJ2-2,CASSLDEGPNTGELFF
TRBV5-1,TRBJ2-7,CASSLPQATYEQYF
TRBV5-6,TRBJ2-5,CASSLGLSQETQYF
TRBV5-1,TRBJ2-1,CASRFDSYNEQFF
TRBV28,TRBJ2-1,CASSPRRGSSYNEQFF
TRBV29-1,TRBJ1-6,CSARTGGDLPLHF
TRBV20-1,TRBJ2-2,CSANNPGLATGELFF
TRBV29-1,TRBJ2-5,CSAIDRGLAGVETQYF
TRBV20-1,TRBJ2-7,CSARALYPRPYEQYF
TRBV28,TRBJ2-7,CAVSSGQGLNYEQYF
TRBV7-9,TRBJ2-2,CASSPTQGGNTGELFF
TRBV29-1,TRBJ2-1,CSVDMTTYNEQFF
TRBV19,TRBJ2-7,CASSSTSARTYEQYF
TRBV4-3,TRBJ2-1,CASSQRLAGDEQFF
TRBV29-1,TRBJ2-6,CSVRTGEGSGANVLTF
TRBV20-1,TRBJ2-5,CSASGTGLRETQYF
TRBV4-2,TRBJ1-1,CASSQDPGRRTEAFF
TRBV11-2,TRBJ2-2,CASSLVANTGELFF
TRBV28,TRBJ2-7,CASSNTGVGYEQYF
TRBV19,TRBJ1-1,CASSIGITEAFF